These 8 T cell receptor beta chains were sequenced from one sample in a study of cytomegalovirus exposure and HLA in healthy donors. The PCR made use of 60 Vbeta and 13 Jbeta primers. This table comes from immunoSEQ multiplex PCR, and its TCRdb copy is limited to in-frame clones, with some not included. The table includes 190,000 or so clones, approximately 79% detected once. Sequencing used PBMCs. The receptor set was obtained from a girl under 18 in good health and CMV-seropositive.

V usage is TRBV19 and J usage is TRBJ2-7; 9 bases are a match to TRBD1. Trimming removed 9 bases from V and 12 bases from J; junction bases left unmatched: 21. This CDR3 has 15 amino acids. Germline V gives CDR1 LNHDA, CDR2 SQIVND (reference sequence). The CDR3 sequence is CASETGGELGMKRYF. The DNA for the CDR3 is TGTGCCAGCGAAACAGGGGGCGAATTGGGAATGAAGAGGTACTTC.

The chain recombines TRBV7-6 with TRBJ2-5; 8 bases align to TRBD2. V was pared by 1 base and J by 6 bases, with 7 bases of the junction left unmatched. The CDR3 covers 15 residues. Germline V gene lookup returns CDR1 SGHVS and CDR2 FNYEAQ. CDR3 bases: TGTGCCAGCAGCTTAGACGGGGGGGCCGGAAAGACCCAGTACTTC. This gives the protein CASSLDGGAGKTQYF. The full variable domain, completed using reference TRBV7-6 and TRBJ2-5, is GAGVSQSPRYKVTKRGQDVALRCDPISGHVSLYWYRQALGQGPEFLTYFNYEAQQDKSGLPNDRFSAERPEGSISTLTIQRTEQRDSAMYRCASSLDGGAGKTQYFGPGTRLLVL.

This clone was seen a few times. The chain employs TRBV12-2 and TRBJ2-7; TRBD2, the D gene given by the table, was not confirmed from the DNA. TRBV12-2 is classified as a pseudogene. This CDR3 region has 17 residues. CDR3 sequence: CASRLAGGGGISYEQYF. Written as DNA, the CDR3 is TGTGCAAGTCGCTTAGCTGGGGGCGGGGGCATCTCCTACGAGCAGTACTTC.

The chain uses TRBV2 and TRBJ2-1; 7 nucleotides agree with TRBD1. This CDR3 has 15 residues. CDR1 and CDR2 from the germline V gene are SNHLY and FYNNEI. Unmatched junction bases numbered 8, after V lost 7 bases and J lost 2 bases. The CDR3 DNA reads TGTGCCAGCAAGGGAGTTGGGACAGCCTACAATGAGCAGTTCTTC. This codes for CASKGVGTAYNEQFF. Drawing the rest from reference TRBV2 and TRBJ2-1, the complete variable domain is EPEVTQTPSHQVTQMGQEVILRCVPISNHLYFYWYRQILGQKVEFLVSFYNNEISEKSEIFDDQFSVERPDGSNFTLKIRSTKLEDSAMYFCASKGVGTAYNEQFFGPGTRLTVL.

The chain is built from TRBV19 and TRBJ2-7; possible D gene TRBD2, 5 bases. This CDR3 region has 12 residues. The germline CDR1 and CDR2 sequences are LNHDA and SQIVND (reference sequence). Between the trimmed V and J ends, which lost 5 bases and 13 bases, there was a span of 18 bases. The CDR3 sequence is CASSPPASTLYF. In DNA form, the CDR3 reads TGTGCCAGTAGTCCCCCCGCTAGCACGTTATACTTC.

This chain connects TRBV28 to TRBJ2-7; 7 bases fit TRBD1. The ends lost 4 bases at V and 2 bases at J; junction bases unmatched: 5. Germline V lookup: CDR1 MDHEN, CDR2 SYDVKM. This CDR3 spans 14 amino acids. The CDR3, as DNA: TGTGCCAGCAGTTACAGGGGACCAACCTACGAGCAGTACTTC. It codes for CASSYRGPTYEQYF. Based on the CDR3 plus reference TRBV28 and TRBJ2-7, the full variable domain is DVKVTQSSRYLVKRTGEKVFLECVQDMDHENMFWYRQDPGLGLRLIYFSYDVKMKEKGDIPEGYSVSREKKERFSLILESASTNQTSMYLCASSYRGPTYEQYFGPGTRLTVT.

CDR3 nucleotide sequence: TGTGCCTGGAGACCCTACTCGTGGAAGGGGGTGGGGGAGCAGTTCTTC. Translating it yields CAWRPYSWKGVGEQFF. The chain employs TRBV30 and TRBJ2-1; tentative D call: TRBD1 (6 bases). The V end lost 3 bases, the J end lost 10 bases, and 25 bases lay between the germline ends. CDR3 length: 16 amino acids. Germline loops: CDR1 GTSNPN, CDR2 SVGIG (reference sequence).

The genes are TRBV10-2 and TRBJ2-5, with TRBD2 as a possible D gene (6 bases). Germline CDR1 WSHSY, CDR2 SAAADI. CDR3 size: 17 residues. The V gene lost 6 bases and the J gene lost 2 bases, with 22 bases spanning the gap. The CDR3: CASRAPGVTSLQETQYF. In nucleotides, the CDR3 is TGCGCCAGCAGGGCCCCGGGGGTGACTAGTTTACAAGAGACCCAGTACTTC.